Below, 3 T cell receptor beta chains from the same sample are listed, as sequenced in a study of cytomegalovirus exposure and HLA in healthy donors. PCR amplification relied on 60 Vbeta primers (plus 13 Jbeta primers). Data came from immunoSEQ multiplex PCR; TCRdb stores just in-frame clones and leaves some out. The sample carries about 190,000 clones, more than 60% recorded once. The source material was PBMCs. The origin of the receptors is a woman aged 30 to 39 in good health and CMV-seropositive.

V is TRBV7-9 and J is TRBJ2-7; D possibly corresponds to TRBD2 (6 bases). The CDR3 has 17 amino acids. Looked up from germline, CDR1 is SEHNR and CDR2 is FQNEAQ (reference sequence). V shed 2 bases and J shed 0 bases, with 17 bases lying between them. The CDR3 DNA follows: TGTGCCAGCAGCTTATTCGACGGACTAAAGAGCTCCTACGAGCAGTACTTC. It encodes CASSLFDGLKSSYEQYF. Filled out from reference TRBV7-9 and TRBJ2-7, the complete variable domain reads DTGVSQNPRHKITKRGQNVTFRCDPISEHNRLYWYRQTLGQGPEFLTYFQNEAQLEKSRLLSDRFSAERPKGSFSTLEIQRTEQGDSAMYLCASSLFDGLKSSYEQYFGPGTRLTVT.

The chain links TRBV28 to TRBJ1-3; D is unresolved. Germline lookup yields CDR1 MDHEN and CDR2 SYDVKM. V shed 3 bases and J shed 0 bases, with 9 bases lying between them. This CDR3 comprises 15 residues. Written as DNA, the CDR3 is TGTGCCAGCAGTTTTGCAGGAAGCTCTGGAAACACCATATATTTT. Encoded protein: CASSFAGSSGNTIYF.

In this sample, this clone turned up a few times. The genes are TRBV6-1 and TRBJ1-6; D is uncertain. The V and J ends lost 6 bases and 3 bases respectively, with 9 bases between them. The V gene's germline CDR1 is MNHNS and CDR2 SASEGT. The CDR3 is 14 residues long. CDR3 sequence: CASSLQSYNSPLHF. The CDR3 nucleotides read TGTGCCAGCAGCCTACAGAGCTATAATTCACCCCTCCACTTT.